This T cell receptor beta chain was recorded in a study of human T cells and chemical hapten exposure. The CDR3 consists of 13 residues. Germline lookup yields CDR1 MDHEN and CDR2 SYDVKM. V was cut by 5 bases and J by 8 bases, with 13 bases left in between. This clonotype was recorded many times. What it recognizes is unknown. General study points: Expanded TCRs showed more large CDR3 clusters than pre-sensitization or healthy control sets. Having alopecia, the donors may differ immunologically from healthy people.

In the library, unique molecular identifiers were attached to individual cDNA molecules. Each CDR3 protein gets one entry after TCRdb re-called the RACE reads with MiXCR. The table includes approximately 350,000 distinct CDR3 sequences, around 7% detected once. As for time point: patch test 1, 2 weeks after DPC sensitization. Specified treatment: therapeutic diphenylcyclopropenone sensitization with weekly scalp DPC. The gene calls are TRBV28 and TRBJ2-1, with D tentatively TRBD1 (5 bases). Sequencing used whole blood, obtained in connection with sensitization to the hapten diphenylcyclopropenone (DPC). The origin of this receptor is a woman in her late teens or twenties with alopecia areata. Some clones in this sample may be carry-over from other donors' samples. The CDR3 bases are TGTGCCAGCAGTCACCCGACAGTCCATGAGCAGTTCTTC. It is translated as CASSHPTVHEQFF.